These 6 T cell receptor beta chains came from one sample sequenced in a study of response to subunit inactivated influenza vaccine. TCRdb fed the RT-PCR reads into MiXCR, producing one record per CDR3 protein. The sample shows under 750,000 distinct CDR3 sequences, approximately 12% of them seen only once. The starting material was PBMCs from blood, obtained on the day of vaccination. The receptor set was obtained from a man aged 50 to 60 who received an inactivated influenza vaccine.

The J gene is TRBJ2-5, the V gene TRBV7-9; no reliable D call. There are 14 residues in the CDR3. CDR1 SEHNR and CDR2 FQNEAQ come from the germline V gene (reference sequence). V was pared by 5 bases and J by 2 bases, with 12 bases between. The CDR3 DNA reads TGTGCCAGCAGCCCCTCCTTAATACAAGAGACCCAGTACTTC. Translating gives CASSPSLIQETQYF.

This clonotype was detected many times. The chain couples TRBV20-1 to TRBJ2-1, with D uncertain. Trimming pared 3 bases from V and 4 bases from J, leaving 1 base between. Looked up from germline, CDR1 is DFQATT and CDR2 is SNEGSKA (reference sequence). The CDR3 runs 10 residues. This CDR3 reads CSASYNEQFF. In DNA, the CDR3 is TGCAGTGCTAGTTACAATGAGCAGTTCTTC.

This clonotype occurred a few times. The CDR3: CASKVRTGAAKNIQYF. The DNA of the CDR3 is TGTGCCAGTAAAGTGCGGACAGGGGCTGCCAAAAACATTCAGTACTTC. The genes are TRBV19 and TRBJ2-4, with 9 positions matching TRBD1. Trimming at V came to 7 bases and at J to 1 base, leaving 8 bases not matched to a gene. Germline V gene sequence: CDR1 LNHDA, CDR2 SQIVND (reference sequence). The CDR3 loop spans 16 amino acids.

V and J are TRBV5-1 and TRBJ2-1, with TRBD1 identical over 8 bases. CDR1 and CDR2 from the germline V gene are SGHRS and YFSETQ. V lost 4 bases to trimming and J lost 8 bases; unmatched junction nucleotides: 11. CDR3 size: 15 residues. The CDR3 reads CASSNGQGSLHEQFF. Here the CDR3 DNA reads TGCGCCAGCAGCAATGGACAGGGAAGTTTGCATGAGCAGTTCTTC.

This chain connects TRBV5-1 to TRBJ2-7; 10 positions match TRBD2. The germline V gene encodes CDR1 SGHRS and CDR2 YFSETQ. Trimming took 7 bases from V and 6 from J; bases not matched to a gene: 10. The CDR3 has 14 residues. CDR3: CASGPIAGGVEQYF. The CDR3 nucleotides read TGCGCCAGCGGACCGATAGCGGGAGGTGTCGAGCAGTACTTC.

This clonotype was found a few times. The chain combines TRBV7-3 with TRBJ2-6; D unclear. Germline CDR1 reads SGHTA; CDR2 reads FQGTGA. The CDR3 has 17 residues. V was shortened by 1 base and J by 0 bases, with 10 bases between the two germline ends. CDR3 sequence reads: CASSLISLDSGANVLTF. CDR3 nucleotides: TGTGCCAGCAGCTTAATCAGTTTGGACTCTGGGGCCAACGTCCTGACTTTC.